This T cell receptor beta chain was retrieved from a study of PD-1 blockade in classical Hodgkin lymphoma (TCRdb year 2020). With regard to the full study: The study used CyTOF and TCR beta sequencing to define a peripheral blood immune signature of response to PD-1 blockade in classical Hodgkin lymphoma. Points the paper makes about the study in general: Only a single clinical trial cohort was studied, and what caused the repertoire differences, possibly disease activity or prior therapy, remained undefined. Newly diagnosed patients were reported to have lower baseline TCR diversity than healthy donors, and relapsed/refractory patients were reported to have lower baseline TCR diversity still.

The Qiagen DNeasy kit was used to extract genomic DNA from unsorted PBMCs and from the negatively selected CD4+ and CD8+ fractions. TCR beta CDR3 regions were amplified by immunoSEQ multiplex PCR using primers annealing to V and J segments. A synthetic immune receptor repertoire was used to minimize amplification bias, and any residual bias was removed computationally once sequencing was done. In the source study's methods: Repertoire diversity was quantified as the Shannon entropy index using custom Python scripts. Unsorted, CD4+ and CD8+ repertoires were examined separately, except in combined analyses, for which CD4+ and CD8+ sequences were merged in silico. The table comes from immuneACCESS by way of TCRdb, which keeps in-frame sequences with V and J called. Part of the clones is missing from these tables; in studies checked, under half for an unresolved V gene and the rest for unknown reasons. D and trimming come from the DNA, and the V and J calls and clone size come from that table. Within this sample are about 16,000 clones, with approximately 90% of them counted one time only. The ten largest clones take up 0.51% of the sample.

The germline V gene encodes CDR1 MNHNY and CDR2 SVGAGI (reference sequence). Trimmed from V: 6 bases; trimmed from J: 4 bases; junction bases lacking a gene match: 3. The CDR3 numbers 13 residues from cysteine through phenylalanine. The retained sequence is limited to the CDR3, 39 bases, with the frame set at the first base. This specimen's time point label, interpreted: newly diagnosed, previously untreated cHL patient sample. Using a Miltenyi CD4+ T cell isolation kit, CD4+ T cells were purified from thawed PBMCs through magnetic negative selection. As a comparison group for the relapsed/refractory trial patients, PBMCs were sequenced from patients with newly diagnosed, previously untreated classical Hodgkin lymphoma. Peripheral blood was collected in 8 mL Vacutainer Cell Preparation Tubes, from which PBMCs were isolated by centrifugation and then cryopreserved. Purified CD4+ and CD8+ fractions were generated only in cases for which an additional PBMC sample was available. Magnetically labelled cells were removed on LS columns in a quadroMACS separator, and the flow-through was retained as the purified fraction.

Notes on this clone: Its target antigen remains unknown. Per-base quality was not reported, and no clone a single base away is much larger than it.

The sequencing input was CD4+ T cells from blood. This receptor was identified in a human donor with classical Hodgkin lymphoma. The chain joins TRBV6-6 to TRBJ1-5, with 7 middle bases fitting TRBD1. The DNA sequence reads TGTGCCAGCAGCCTGGACAGGAATCAGCCCCAGCATTTT. Protein translation: CASSLDRNQPQHF.